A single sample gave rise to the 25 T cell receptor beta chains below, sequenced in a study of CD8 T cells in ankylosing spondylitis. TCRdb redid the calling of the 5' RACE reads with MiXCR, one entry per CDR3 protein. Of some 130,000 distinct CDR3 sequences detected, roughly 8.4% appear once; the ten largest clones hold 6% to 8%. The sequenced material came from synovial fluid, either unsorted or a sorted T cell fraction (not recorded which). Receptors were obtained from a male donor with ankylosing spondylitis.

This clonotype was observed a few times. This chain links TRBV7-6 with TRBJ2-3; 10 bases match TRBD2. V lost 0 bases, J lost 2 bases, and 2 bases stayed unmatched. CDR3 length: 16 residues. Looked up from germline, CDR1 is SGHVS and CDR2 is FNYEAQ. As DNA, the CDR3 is TGTGCCAGCAGCTTAGCGGGACTAGCGTCCACAGATACGCAGTATTTT. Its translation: CASSLAGLASTDTQYF.

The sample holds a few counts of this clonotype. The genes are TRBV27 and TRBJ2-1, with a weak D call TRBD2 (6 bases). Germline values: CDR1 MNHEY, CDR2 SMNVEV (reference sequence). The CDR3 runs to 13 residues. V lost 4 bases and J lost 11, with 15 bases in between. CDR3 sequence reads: CASSSGLLYQQFF. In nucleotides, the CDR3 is TGTGCCAGCAGTTCGGGACTCCTATACCAGCAGTTCTTC.

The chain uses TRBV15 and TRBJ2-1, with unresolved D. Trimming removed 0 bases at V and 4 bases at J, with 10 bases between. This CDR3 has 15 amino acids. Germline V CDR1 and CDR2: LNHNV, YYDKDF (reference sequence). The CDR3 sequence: CATSRDPAEYNEQFF. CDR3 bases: TGTGCCACCAGCAGAGATCCCGCGGAGTACAATGAGCAGTTCTTC.

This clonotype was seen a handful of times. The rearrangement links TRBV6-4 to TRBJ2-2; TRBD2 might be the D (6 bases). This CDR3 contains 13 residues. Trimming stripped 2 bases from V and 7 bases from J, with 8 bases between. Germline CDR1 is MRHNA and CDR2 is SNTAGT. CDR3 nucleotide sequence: TGTGCCAGCAGTGACCGGAGGGGCGGGGAGCTGTTTTTT. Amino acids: CASSDRRGGELFF.

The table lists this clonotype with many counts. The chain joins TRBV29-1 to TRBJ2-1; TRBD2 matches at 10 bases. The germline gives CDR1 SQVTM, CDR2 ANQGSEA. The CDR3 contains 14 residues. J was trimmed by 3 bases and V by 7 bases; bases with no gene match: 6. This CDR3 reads CSAPLAGVYNEQFF. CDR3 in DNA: TGCAGCGCTCCTCTAGCGGGAGTCTACAATGAGCAGTTCTTC.

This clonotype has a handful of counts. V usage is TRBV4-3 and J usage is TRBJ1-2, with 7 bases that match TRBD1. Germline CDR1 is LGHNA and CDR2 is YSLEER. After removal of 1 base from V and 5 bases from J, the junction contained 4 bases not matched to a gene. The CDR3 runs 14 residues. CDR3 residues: CASSQAGQIYGYTF. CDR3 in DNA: TGCGCCAGCAGCCAAGCGGGACAGATATATGGCTACACCTTC.

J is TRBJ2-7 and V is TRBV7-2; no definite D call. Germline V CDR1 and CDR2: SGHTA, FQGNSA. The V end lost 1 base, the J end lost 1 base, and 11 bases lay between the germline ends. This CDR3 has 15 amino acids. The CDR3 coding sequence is TGTGCCAGCAGCTTAGTAGGCTCAGCTTCCTACGAGCAGTACTTC. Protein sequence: CASSLVGSASYEQYF.

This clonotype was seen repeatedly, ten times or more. In DNA, the CDR3 is TGTGCCAGCAGCACTCCCGGGACAGGGAATCAAGAGACCCAGTACTTC. Translation: CASSTPGTGNQETQYF. The chain couples TRBV7-9 to TRBJ2-5, with 9 nucleotides matching TRBD1. With 5 bases clipped from V and 2 bases from J, the junction kept 9 bases outside the gene matches. Looked up from germline, CDR1 is SEHNR and CDR2 is FQNEAQ (reference sequence). This CDR3 is built from 16 residues.

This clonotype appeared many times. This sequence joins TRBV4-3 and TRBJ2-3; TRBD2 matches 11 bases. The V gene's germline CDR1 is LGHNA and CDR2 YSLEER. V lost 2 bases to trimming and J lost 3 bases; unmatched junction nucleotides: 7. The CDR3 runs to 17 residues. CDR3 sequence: CASSQYPTSGITDTQYF. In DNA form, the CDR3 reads TGCGCCAGCAGCCAATACCCGACTAGCGGGATTACAGATACGCAGTATTTT.

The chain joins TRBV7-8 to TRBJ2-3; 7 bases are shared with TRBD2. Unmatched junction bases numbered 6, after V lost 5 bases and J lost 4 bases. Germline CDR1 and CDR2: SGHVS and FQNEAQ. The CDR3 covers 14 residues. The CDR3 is CASSLRDYPDTQYF. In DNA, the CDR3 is TGTGCCAGCAGCCTCCGGGACTACCCAGATACGCAGTATTTT.

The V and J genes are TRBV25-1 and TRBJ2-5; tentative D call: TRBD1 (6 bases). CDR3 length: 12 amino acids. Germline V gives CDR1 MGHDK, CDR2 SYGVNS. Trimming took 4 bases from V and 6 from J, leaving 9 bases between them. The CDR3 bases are TGTGCCAGCAGTGCCCAGGGGAAGACCCAGTACTTC. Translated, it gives CASSAQGKTQYF.

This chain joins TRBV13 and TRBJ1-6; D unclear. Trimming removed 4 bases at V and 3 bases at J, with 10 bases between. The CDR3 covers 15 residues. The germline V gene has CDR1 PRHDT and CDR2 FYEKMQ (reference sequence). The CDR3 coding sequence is TGTGCCAGCAGCTCAACGGGGATCTATAATTCACCCCTCCACTTT. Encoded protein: CASSSTGIYNSPLHF. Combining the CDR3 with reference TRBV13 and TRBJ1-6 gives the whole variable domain AAGVIQSPRHLIKEKRETATLKCYPIPRHDTVYWYQQGPGQDPQFLISFYEKMQSDKGSIPDRFSAQQFSDYHSELNMSSLELGDSALYFCASSSTGIYNSPLHFGNGTRLTVT.

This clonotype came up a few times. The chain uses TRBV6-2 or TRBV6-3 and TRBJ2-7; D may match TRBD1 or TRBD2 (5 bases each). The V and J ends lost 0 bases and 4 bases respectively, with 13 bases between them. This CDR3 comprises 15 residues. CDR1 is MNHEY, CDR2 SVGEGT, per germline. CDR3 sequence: CASSYSRGTDYEQYF. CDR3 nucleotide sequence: TGTGCCAGCAGTTACTCGAGAGGGACCGATTACGAGCAGTACTTC.

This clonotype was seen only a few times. The CDR3 DNA is TGTGCCATCAGTTCCGGGACTCCCGGGGAGCTGTTTTTT. Amino acid sequence: CAISSGTPGELFF. V and J are TRBV10-3 and TRBJ2-2; TRBD2 is a possible D gene (6 bases). Germline V CDR1 and CDR2: ENHRY, SYGVKD. The V gene lost 5 bases and the J gene lost 6 bases, with 10 bases spanning the gap. CDR3 length: 13 amino acids.

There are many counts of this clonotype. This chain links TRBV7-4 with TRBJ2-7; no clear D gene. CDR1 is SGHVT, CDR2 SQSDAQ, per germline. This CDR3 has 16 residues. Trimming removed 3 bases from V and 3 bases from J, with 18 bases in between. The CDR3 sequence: CASSFRILPYCYEQYF. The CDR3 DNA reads TGTGCCAGCAGCTTTAGGATCTTACCTTATTGCTACGAGCAGTACTTC.

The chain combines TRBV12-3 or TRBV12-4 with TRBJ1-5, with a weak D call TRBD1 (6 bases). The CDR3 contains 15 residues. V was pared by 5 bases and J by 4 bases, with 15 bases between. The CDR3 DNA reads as TGTGCCAGCAGTCTCTTTACAGGGACTAATCAGCCCCAGCATTTT. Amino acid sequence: CASSLFTGTNQPQHF.

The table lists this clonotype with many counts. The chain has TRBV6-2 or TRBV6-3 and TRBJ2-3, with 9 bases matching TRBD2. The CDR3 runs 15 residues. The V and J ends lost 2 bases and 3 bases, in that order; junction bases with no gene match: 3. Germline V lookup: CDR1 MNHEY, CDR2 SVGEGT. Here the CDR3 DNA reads TGTGCCAGCAGTTACGGCGCGGGAGGGACAGATACGCAGTATTTT. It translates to CASSYGAGGTDTQYF.

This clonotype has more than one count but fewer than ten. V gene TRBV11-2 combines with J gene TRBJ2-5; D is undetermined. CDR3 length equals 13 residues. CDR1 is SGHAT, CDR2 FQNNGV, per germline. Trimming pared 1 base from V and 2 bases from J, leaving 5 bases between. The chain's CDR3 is CASSLAIQETQYF. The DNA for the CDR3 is TGTGCCAGCAGCTTAGCGATACAAGAGACCCAGTACTTC.

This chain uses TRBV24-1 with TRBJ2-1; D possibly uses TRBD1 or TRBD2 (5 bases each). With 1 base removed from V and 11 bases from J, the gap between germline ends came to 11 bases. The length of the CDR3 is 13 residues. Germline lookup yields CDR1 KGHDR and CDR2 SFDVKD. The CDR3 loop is CATSDFGLGQQFF. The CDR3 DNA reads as TGTGCCACCAGTGATTTCGGACTGGGGCAGCAGTTCTTC.

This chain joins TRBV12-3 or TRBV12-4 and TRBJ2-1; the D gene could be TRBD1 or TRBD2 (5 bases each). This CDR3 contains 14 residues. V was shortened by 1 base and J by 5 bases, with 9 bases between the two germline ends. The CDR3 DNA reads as TGTGCCAGCAGTTTAGGGGGGAAAGACAATGAGCAGTTCTTC. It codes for CASSLGGKDNEQFF.

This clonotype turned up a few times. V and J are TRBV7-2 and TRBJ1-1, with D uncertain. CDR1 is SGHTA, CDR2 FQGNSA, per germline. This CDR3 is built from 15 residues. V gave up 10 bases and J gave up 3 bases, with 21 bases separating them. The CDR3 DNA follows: TGTGCCACCAAAGAAGGCCCCCTGAGGGACACTGAAGCTTTCTTT. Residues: CATKEGPLRDTEAFF.

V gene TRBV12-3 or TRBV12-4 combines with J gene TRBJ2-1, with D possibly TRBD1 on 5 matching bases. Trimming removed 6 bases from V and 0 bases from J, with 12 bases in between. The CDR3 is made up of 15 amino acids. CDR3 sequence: CASSRQISSYNEQFF. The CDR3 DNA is TGTGCCAGCAGCCGACAGATAAGCTCCTACAATGAGCAGTTCTTC.

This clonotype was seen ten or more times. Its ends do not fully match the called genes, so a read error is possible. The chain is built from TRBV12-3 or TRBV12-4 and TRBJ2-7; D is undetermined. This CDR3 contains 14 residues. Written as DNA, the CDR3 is TGTGCCAGCAGCTTAGGTGGCAGCTCCTACGAGCAGTACTTC. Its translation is CASSLGGSSYEQYF.

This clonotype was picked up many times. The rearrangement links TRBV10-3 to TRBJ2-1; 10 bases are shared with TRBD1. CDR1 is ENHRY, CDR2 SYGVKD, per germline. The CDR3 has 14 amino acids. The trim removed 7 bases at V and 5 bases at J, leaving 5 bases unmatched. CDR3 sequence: CAINGQGGHNEQFF. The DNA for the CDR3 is TGTGCCATCAACGGACAGGGGGGGCACAATGAGCAGTTCTTC.

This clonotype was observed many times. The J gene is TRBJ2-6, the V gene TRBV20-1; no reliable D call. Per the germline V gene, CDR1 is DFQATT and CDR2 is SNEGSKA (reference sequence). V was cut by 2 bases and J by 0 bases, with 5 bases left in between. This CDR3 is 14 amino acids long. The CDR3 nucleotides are TGCAGTGCTAGACTCAGCTCTGGGGCCAACGTCCTGACTTTC. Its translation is CSARLSSGANVLTF.